The table lists the clone carrying this T cell receptor beta chain with a few counts. Its specificity is unknown. Unique molecular identifiers were built into the TCR beta cDNA libraries. One entry per CDR3 protein, called by TCRdb with MiXCR from the PCR reads. This sample has fewer than 550,000 distinct CDR3 sequences; roughly 34% occur once, and the top ten carry approximately 5.4%. From germline, CDR1 is ENHRY and CDR2 SYGVKD. The CDR3 extends over 14 amino acids. V shed 4 bases and J shed 0 bases, with 9 bases lying between them. This entry is derived from a study of post-analysis software for immune sequencing data. Study-level points and caveats: The authors found that F measure strongly co-clustered same-batch samples. Included in a set of roughly five TRBV segments more frequent in patients than controls were TRBV5-6, TRBV5-1 and TRBV20-1.

The chain carries TRBV10-3 and TRBJ1-2; the D gene is possibly TRBD1 (6 bases). Sequenced material: blood. The clonotype was recovered from a girl under 18 with multiple sclerosis. CDR3 protein: CAISVGGSNYGYTF. CDR3 DNA sequence: TGTGCCATCAGTGTGGGGGGCTCTAACTATGGCTACACCTTC.